The 20 T cell receptor beta chains presented below share a single source sample, sequenced in a study of control samples from healthy donors and cancer patients. Method: immunoSEQ multiplex PCR; TCRdb's copy keeps in-frame clones and lacks some. Among 40,000 to 55,000 clones listed, 85% to 95% were seen once. Material for sequencing was PBMCs. The receptors originated from a woman between 40 and 50 years old with head and neck cancer.

The rearrangement links TRBV7-9 to TRBJ2-3; 11 bases agree with TRBD2. The germline V gene encodes CDR1 SEHNR and CDR2 FQNEAQ (reference sequence). J lost 6 bases, V lost 1 base, and 0 bases had no gene match. The CDR3 runs 14 residues. As DNA, the CDR3 is TGTGCCAGCAGCTTAGGACTAGCGGGGGATACGCAGTATTTT. Protein: CASSLGLAGDTQYF.

The rearrangement uses TRBV7-9 and TRBJ2-1; possible D gene TRBD2, 5 bases. The CDR3 covers 14 residues. Germline assignment: CDR1 SEHNR and CDR2 FQNEAQ (reference sequence). Trimming stripped 5 bases from V and 1 base from J, with 9 bases between. Here the CDR3 DNA reads TGTGCCAGCAGCCCACCGGGGTCCTACAATGAGCAGTTCTTC. Protein sequence: CASSPPGSYNEQFF.

The chain joins TRBV18 to TRBJ1-4; 9 bases map to TRBD1. Germline-derived CDR1 and CDR2 are KGHSH and LQKENI. The CDR3 extends over 15 amino acids. Trimming took 3 bases from V and 6 from J; bases not matched to a gene: 5. CDR3: CASSPTGGNYEKLFF. CDR3 nucleotide sequence: TGTGCCAGCTCACCGACAGGGGGTAATTATGAAAAACTGTTTTTT.

The genes are TRBV10-1 and TRBJ2-1; 8 positions match TRBD2. V lost 2 bases and J lost 5; bases outside the gene matches: 8. Germline CDR1 and CDR2: WNHNN and SYGVQD (reference sequence). This CDR3 region has 16 residues. This CDR3 is CASSEVSGSRDNEQFF. CDR3 DNA: TGCGCCAGCAGTGAGGTGAGCGGGAGTCGTGACAATGAGCAGTTCTTC.

DNA of the CDR3: TGTGCCAGTACCATGCGCGAGGGGATGGATACGCAGTATTTT. This encodes CASTMREGMDTQYF. This sequence joins TRBV19 and TRBJ2-3; D is possibly TRBD1 or TRBD2 (5 bases each). Per germline, CDR1 LNHDA and CDR2 SQIVND (reference sequence). The V end was cut by 7 bases, the J end by 6 bases, with 17 bases between. The CDR3 has 14 residues.

This chain links TRBV9 with TRBJ2-3, with 10 bases that match TRBD2. V shed 4 bases, J shed 5 bases, and the junction held 7 bases outside the gene matches. Germline loops: CDR1 SGDLS, CDR2 YYNGEE. CDR3 length: 15 amino acids. Here the CDR3 DNA reads TGTGCCAGCAGCCCGGGACTAGCGTCTGGAGATACGCAGTATTTT. Protein: CASSPGLASGDTQYF.

The chain is built from TRBV18 and TRBJ2-3, with D maybe TRBD1 (5 bases). This CDR3 has 14 residues. Trimming pared 5 bases from V and 4 bases from J, leaving 13 bases between. Germline CDR1 and CDR2: KGHSH and LQKENI. The CDR3 protein is CASSSQGGADTQYF. DNA of the CDR3: TGTGCCAGCTCATCCCAGGGTGGTGCAGATACGCAGTATTTT.

This chain joins TRBV6-4 and TRBJ2-2; 9 positions agree with TRBD2. This CDR3 has 14 residues. Germline CDR1 is MRHNA and CDR2 is SNTAGT. The J segment lost 4 bases and the V segment lost 3 bases, leaving 0 bases of the junction unmatched. The CDR3 region is CASSEAGGTGELFF. CDR3 coding DNA: TGTGCCAGCAGTGAAGCGGGAGGCACCGGGGAGCTGTTTTTT.

The V call is TRBV10-2, the J call TRBJ2-1; the match to TRBD2 covers 9 bases. This CDR3 contains 14 residues. Germline loops: CDR1 WSHSY, CDR2 SAAADI. V was pared by 8 bases and J by 4 bases, with 6 bases of the junction left unmatched. This chain's CDR3 is CASLTSGGYNEQFF. The DNA of the CDR3 is TGCGCCAGCCTGACTAGCGGAGGGTACAATGAGCAGTTCTTC.

V gene TRBV5-6 combines with J gene TRBJ1-4; D is perhaps TRBD1 (6 bases). The CDR3 is 14 amino acids. V was trimmed by 4 bases and J by 3 bases, leaving 10 bases between them. Germline-derived CDR1 and CDR2 are SGHDT and YYEEEE. CDR3: CASSPWTANEKLFF. The CDR3 DNA sequence: TGTGCCAGCAGCCCCTGGACAGCTAATGAAAAACTGTTTTTT.

The CDR3 protein is CAISEESRRNLPRGSFSEQYF. For the CDR3, the DNA is TGTGCCATCAGTGAGGAGTCCCGGAGAAACTTACCTCGCGGGAGTTTCAGCGAGCAGTACTTC. This rearrangement joins TRBV10-3 to TRBJ2-7; TRBD2 matches at 7 bases. CDR1 is ENHRY and CDR2 is SYGVKD in the germline V gene. There are 21 residues in the CDR3. The junction had 28 bases not matched to a gene; V was cut back by 2 bases and J by 6 bases.

This sequence joins TRBV10-1 and TRBJ2-1, with 10 nucleotides matching TRBD2. The V segment lost 7 bases and the J segment 3 bases; nucleotides outside the gene matches: 15. Germline assignment: CDR1 WNHNN and CDR2 SYGVQD (reference sequence). The CDR3 totals 18 residues. CDR3 residues: CASTPGASGGIFYNEQFF. CDR3 DNA: TGCGCCAGCACCCCTGGGGCTAGCGGGGGAATATTCTACAATGAGCAGTTCTTC.

This rearrangement joins TRBV6-5 to TRBJ1-2; D perhaps matches TRBD1 (5 bases). The CDR3 is made up of 14 amino acids. Germline-derived CDR1 and CDR2 are MNHEY and SVGAGI. V dropped 4 bases and J dropped 5 bases, with 14 bases sitting between them. CDR3 residues: CASSWTSIGYGYTF. The CDR3 DNA reads as TGTGCCAGCAGTTGGACATCCATAGGGTATGGCTACACCTTC.

The V and J genes are TRBV5-4 and TRBJ2-1; no clear D gene. CDR1 and CDR2 (germline): SGHNT, YYREEE (reference sequence). CDR3 size: 13 residues. The V end lost 1 base, the J end lost 5 bases, and 7 bases lay between the germline ends. The CDR3, as DNA: TGTGCCAGCAGCTTGAACTGGGACAATGAGCAGTTCTTC. Protein: CASSLNWDNEQFF.

This sequence joins TRBV6-5 and TRBJ1-1, with D maybe TRBD1 (5 bases). The germline CDR1 and CDR2 sequences are MNHEY and SVGAGI. Trimming stripped 0 bases from V and 0 bases from J, with 11 bases between. The CDR3 runs to 16 residues. CDR3 bases: TGTGCCAGCAGTTACTCGACATGGGGGATGAACACTGAAGCTTTCTTT. Translating gives CASSYSTWGMNTEAFF.

As DNA, the CDR3 is TGCGCCAGCAGTTTACAGAGCTCCTACGAGCAGTACTTC. It codes for CASSLQSSYEQYF. The rearrangement links TRBV5-1 to TRBJ2-7; D not resolved. The CDR3 has 13 amino acids. Trimming took off 5 bases at V and 0 bases at J, with 9 bases between the two ends. Germline lookup yields CDR1 SGHRS and CDR2 YFSETQ.

The chain uses TRBV27 and TRBJ2-2; no clear D gene. This CDR3 has 12 residues. CDR1 MNHEY and CDR2 SMNVEV come from the germline V gene (reference sequence). V lost 6 bases and J lost 7, with 9 bases in between. The CDR3 nucleotides read TGTGCCAGCAGGGAAGGTGGCGGGGAGCTGTTTTTT. Protein product: CASREGGGELFF.

This clone has a single count. This chain joins TRBV5-4 and TRBJ2-4; 13 bases match TRBD2. Germline V lookup: CDR1 SGHNT, CDR2 YYREEE (reference sequence). CDR3 length: 18 amino acids. The V and J ends lost 4 bases and 0 bases, in that order; junction bases with no gene match: 7. The DNA of the CDR3 is TGTGCCAGCAGCCCTCGGACTAGCGGGGGTTTAGCCAAAAACATTCAGTACTTC. This sequence encodes CASSPRTSGGLAKNIQYF.

The J gene is TRBJ2-2, the V gene TRBV5-6; no clear D. Germline lookup yields CDR1 SGHDT and CDR2 YYEEEE. CDR3 length: 13 amino acids. The germline V and J ends were trimmed by 4 bases and 4 bases, with 8 bases remaining between them. DNA for the CDR3: TGTGCCAGCAGCCCCCTACCCACCGGGGAGCTGTTTTTT. Its protein product is CASSPLPTGELFF.

V usage is TRBV11-3 and J usage is TRBJ2-7; TRBD2 matches 10 bases. V was clipped by 5 bases and J by 6 bases; unmatched bases: 1. This CDR3 has 12 residues. From germline, CDR1 is SGHNT and CDR2 YENEEA. CDR3 bases: TGTGCCAGCAGCCCTAGCGGGGGCGAGCAGTACTTC. Protein: CASSPSGGEQYF.